A single sample gave rise to the 25 T cell receptor beta chains below, sequenced in a study of siplizumab effects on memory and regulatory T cells. Assay: immunoSEQ multiplex PCR; the TCRdb copy retains only in-frame clones and omits some. The sample yields around 86,000 clones, approximately 95% seen once. The sample taken for sequencing was non-Treg CD4+ T cells sorted from blood. These receptors all come from a human donor in good health.

The chain links TRBV11-2 to TRBJ2-7; D perhaps matches TRBD2 (5 bases). V was shortened by 2 bases and J by 11 bases, with 13 bases between the two germline ends. Germline lookup yields CDR1 SGHAT and CDR2 FQNNGV. The CDR3 totals 12 residues. The CDR3 is CASSLLASDKYF. The CDR3 nucleotides are TGTGCCAGCAGCTTATTAGCGAGTGACAAGTACTTC. The full variable domain, its missing parts supplied by reference TRBV11-2 and TRBJ2-7, is EAGVAQSPRYKIIEKRQSVAFWCNPISGHATLYWYQQILGQGPKLLIQFQNNGVVDDSQLPKDRFSAERLKGVDSTLKIQPAKLEDSAVYLCASSLLASDKYFGPGTRLTVT.

The rearrangement uses TRBV19 and TRBJ1-2, with D possibly TRBD1 on 5 matching bases. The CDR3 contains 13 residues. Germline V lookup: CDR1 LNHDA, CDR2 SQIVND (reference sequence). Trimming shortened V by 5 bases and J by 3 bases, and 10 bases separated the two germline ends. CDR3 in amino acids: CASSPTAHYGYTF. Here the CDR3 DNA reads TGTGCCAGTAGTCCGACAGCTCACTATGGCTACACCTTC.

This rearrangement joins TRBV6-6 to TRBJ1-1, with D hard to call. The CDR3 contains 15 residues. In germline, CDR1 is MNHNY, CDR2 SVGAGI (reference sequence). Trimming took off 0 bases at V and 8 bases at J, with 16 bases between the two ends. CDR3 nucleotides: TGTGCCAGCAGTTACTCGCCCGGACGGAGGGAGGAAGCTTTCTTT. Amino acids: CASSYSPGRREEAFF.

This chain joins TRBV6-5 and TRBJ2-3, with D tentatively TRBD1 or TRBD2 (5 bases each). The CDR3 sequence is 15 residues long. V was pared by 2 bases and J by 10 bases, with 19 bases between. Looked up from germline, CDR1 is MNHEY and CDR2 is SVGAGI. Here the CDR3 reads CASSYNRSPLGAQYF. Written as DNA, the CDR3 is TGTGCCAGCAGTTACAACCGGTCTCCCCTGGGGGCGCAGTATTTT.

This sequence joins TRBV29-1 and TRBJ1-5, with D perhaps matching TRBD1 (5 bases). The CDR3 spans 14 residues. Germline values: CDR1 SQVTM, CDR2 ANQGSEA. Trimming cost V 5 bases and J 7 bases, with 18 bases left between them. CDR3 coding DNA: TGCAGCGTTCAGAGGTGGAGGGGTGACCAGCCCCAGCATTTT. Translating gives CSVQRWRGDQPQHF. The full variable domain, rest sourced from reference TRBV29-1 and TRBJ1-5, is SAVISQKPSRDICQRGTSLTIQCQVDSQVTMMFWYRQQPGQSLTLIATANQGSEATYESGFVIDKFPISRPNLTFSTLTVSNMSPEDSSIYLCSVQRWRGDQPQHFGDGTRLSIL.

The V and J genes are TRBV30 and TRBJ2-1; D is undetermined. V lost 1 base and J 7 bases, leaving 11 bases between the germline ends. The CDR3 totals 13 residues. CDR1 and CDR2 from the germline V gene are GTSNPN and SVGIG (reference sequence). CDR3 coding DNA: TGTGCCTGGAGTGACCACTCACCGAATGAGCAGTTCTTC. Translation: CAWSDHSPNEQFF.

This rearrangement joins TRBV11-2 to TRBJ2-3, with 7 bases that match TRBD2. CDR1 is SGHAT and CDR2 is FQNNGV in the germline V gene. The CDR3 loop spans 16 amino acids. The trim removed 3 bases at V and 4 bases at J, leaving 10 bases unmatched. DNA for the CDR3: TGTGCCAGCAGCTTTGGCCCCCCCCGGGAGGCAGATACGCAGTATTTT. Translated: CASSFGPPREADTQYF.

The chain links TRBV9 to TRBJ2-3, with D unclear. Germline V gives CDR1 SGDLS, CDR2 YYNGEE. The CDR3 runs 11 residues. The V end lost 4 bases, the J end lost 2 bases, and 2 bases lay between the germline ends. CDR3 loop: CASSHTDTQYF. Here the CDR3 DNA reads TGTGCCAGCAGCCACACAGATACGCAGTATTTT.

This chain uses TRBV5-4 with TRBJ1-2; D is uncertain. From germline, CDR1 is SGHNT and CDR2 YYREEE (reference sequence). CDR3 length equals 12 residues. The ends were cut back, 4 bases at V and 8 bases at J, with 12 bases in the middle. The CDR3 sequence is CASSIPQDGYTF. CDR3 sequence (DNA): TGTGCCAGCAGCATCCCTCAGGACGGCTACACCTTC. Variable domain in full (rest from reference TRBV5-4 and TRBJ1-2): ETGVTQSPTHLIKTRGQQVTLRCSSQSGHNTVSWYQQALGQGPQFIFQYYREEENGRGNFPPRFSGLQFPNYSSELNVNALELDDSALYLCASSIPQDGYTFGSGTRLTVV.

This chain links TRBV6-5 with TRBJ2-1; D gene unclear. The CDR3 contains 14 residues. In germline, CDR1 is MNHEY, CDR2 SVGAGI. V dropped 7 bases and J dropped 8 bases, with 18 bases sitting between them. The CDR3 is CASKASWSLDEQFF. The CDR3 DNA follows: TGTGCCAGCAAAGCCTCCTGGAGTCTGGATGAGCAGTTCTTC.

As regards this clone: Other DNA sequences within the sample encode an identical CDR3. The chain links TRBV7-3 to TRBJ2-3; the match to TRBD2 covers 7 bases. V dropped 1 base and J dropped 1; count of bases not matched to a gene: 5. This CDR3 has 16 residues. CDR1 SGHTA and CDR2 FQGTGA come from the germline V gene. CDR3 sequence: CASSLRGGRGTDTQYF. In nucleotides, the CDR3 is TGTGCCAGCAGCTTAAGGGGCGGGAGAGGCACAGATACGCAGTATTTT.

The chain links TRBV10-3 to TRBJ1-5; D is unclear. This CDR3 comprises 14 residues. V was cut by 0 bases and J by 4 bases, with 7 bases left in between. The germline gives CDR1 ENHRY, CDR2 SYGVKD. In nucleotides, the CDR3 is TGTGCCATCAGTGAGTCAGGCGGGAATCAGCCCCAGCATTTT. This gives the protein CAISESGGNQPQHF.

This rearrangement joins TRBV6-5 to TRBJ2-5; 11 positions agree with TRBD2. From germline, CDR1 is MNHEY and CDR2 SVGAGI. V lost 2 bases and J lost 5; bases outside the gene matches: 7. The CDR3 consists of 16 residues. In DNA form, the CDR3 reads TGTGCCAGCAGTTACCCGTCTAGCGGGGGGTCTGAGACCCAGTACTTC. It is translated as CASSYPSSGGSETQYF.

The chain is built from TRBV5-4 and TRBJ1-2; 7 nucleotides align to TRBD1. CDR3 length: 13 residues. The V gene end was trimmed by 4 bases and the J gene end by 7 bases; junction bases not matched to a gene: 7. CDR1 and CDR2 from the germline V gene are SGHNT and YYREEE (reference sequence). The CDR3 region is CASSILGGGGYTF. In nucleotides, the CDR3 is TGTGCCAGCAGCATCCTAGGGGGCGGTGGCTACACCTTC.

The V and J genes are TRBV19 and TRBJ2-3; the D is unclear. V dropped 6 bases and J dropped 1 base, with 14 bases sitting between them. The CDR3 spans 15 residues. Germline-derived CDR1 and CDR2 are LNHDA and SQIVND (reference sequence). The CDR3 DNA is TGTGCCAGTAGGGAGCGCTCGATCCGCACAGATACGCAGTATTTT. Amino acid sequence: CASRERSIRTDTQYF.

V and J are TRBV19 and TRBJ1-1, with D tentatively TRBD1 (6 bases). The CDR3 length is 15 residues. Germline CDR1 LNHDA, CDR2 SQIVND (reference sequence). Trimming stripped 2 bases from V and 1 base from J, with 11 bases between. The CDR3: CASSIWGQTNTEAFF. DNA for the CDR3: TGTGCCAGTAGTATATGGGGACAAACGAACACTGAAGCTTTCTTT.

The chain employs TRBV27 and TRBJ1-1, with D unresolved. The germline CDR1 and CDR2 sequences are MNHEY and SMNVEV (reference sequence). This CDR3 spans 13 amino acids. Deletions cut 6 bases from V and 4 bases from J, with 12 bases between. The CDR3 nucleotides are TGTGCCAGCAGCCCAACAGCGGTCACTGAAGCTTTCTTT. This encodes CASSPTAVTEAFF.

The J gene is TRBJ1-1, the V gene TRBV30; D is possibly TRBD1 (5 bases). The V gene lost 0 bases and the J gene lost 1 base, with 15 bases spanning the gap. The length of the CDR3 is 16 residues. Germline CDR1 GTSNPN, CDR2 SVGIG (reference sequence). CDR3 sequence reads: CAWSVLAGFKNTEAFF. The CDR3 DNA is TGTGCCTGGAGTGTACTGGCAGGGTTTAAGAACACTGAAGCTTTCTTT.

The gene calls are TRBV6-6 and TRBJ2-2, with D possibly matching TRBD2 (6 bases). The CDR3 loop spans 13 amino acids. Germline CDR1 reads MNHNY; CDR2 reads SVGAGI (reference sequence). V was trimmed by 5 bases and J by 5 bases, leaving 9 bases between them. The CDR3, as DNA: TGTGCCAGCAGTCCGGGGGTGACCGGGGAGCTGTTTTTT. It translates to CASSPGVTGELFF.

The V gene is TRBV19, the J gene TRBJ1-5; 7 nucleotides agree with TRBD1. The CDR3 sequence is 20 residues long. Germline assignment: CDR1 LNHDA and CDR2 SQIVND (reference sequence). The V segment lost 4 bases and the J segment 3 bases; nucleotides outside the gene matches: 21. Here the CDR3 reads CASSTRPTGRTTYHNQPQHF. CDR3 DNA sequence: TGTGCCAGTAGTACCCGCCCGACAGGGCGAACCACTTACCACAATCAGCCCCAGCATTTT.

V gene TRBV6-5 combines with J gene TRBJ2-2; D is perhaps TRBD1 or TRBD2 (5 bases each). This CDR3 is 16 amino acids long. CDR1 and CDR2 from the germline V gene are MNHEY and SVGAGI. The V end lost 4 bases, the J end lost 4 bases, and 16 bases lay between the germline ends. Here the CDR3 DNA reads TGTGCCAGCAGTTGGGCGTCCCCCGGGGCCACCGGGGAGCTGTTTTTT. Translating gives CASSWASPGATGELFF.

The CDR3 DNA reads TGTGCCAGTAGTTTCGGGTCCCTGGATCAGCCCCAGCATTTT. Protein product: CASSFGSLDQPQHF. The chain couples TRBV19 to TRBJ1-5; D remains unclear. Trimming left V 5 bases short and J 5 bases short, with 13 bases between. The CDR3 is 14 amino acids. CDR1 and CDR2 from the germline V gene are LNHDA and SQIVND (reference sequence).

The chain uses TRBV6-5 and TRBJ1-2; no clear D. Germline CDR1 and CDR2: MNHEY and SVGAGI. The CDR3 consists of 15 residues. V was cut by 2 bases and J by 5 bases, with 15 bases left in between. This chain's CDR3 is CASSYTLRIPYGYTF. CDR3 sequence (DNA): TGTGCCAGCAGTTACACTCTCCGGATCCCGTATGGCTACACCTTC.

This clone was observed once. The gene calls are TRBV7-8 and TRBJ1-5; possibly TRBD1 for D (5 bases). Germline V gene sequence: CDR1 SGHVS, CDR2 FQNEAQ. The CDR3 length is 15 residues. V was trimmed by 5 bases and J by 7 bases, leaving 18 bases between them. CDR3 DNA: TGTGCCAGCAGCGGGGGAGGGCGGGTGCGGCAGCCCCAGCATTTT. Protein: CASSGGGRVRQPQHF.

The chain joins TRBV7-2 to TRBJ2-7, with 14 bases lining up with TRBD2. Germline trimming cut 5 bases from V and 4 bases from J; bases unmatched to any gene: 10. Germline-derived CDR1 and CDR2 are SGHTA and FQGNSA. The CDR3 spans 17 residues. CDR3 loop: CASSLGLAGGPEYEQYF. The CDR3 DNA sequence: TGTGCCAGCAGCCTAGGACTAGCGGGAGGTCCTGAATACGAGCAGTACTTC.